Below are 2 T cell receptor beta chains sequenced from a single sample in a study of glioma-infiltrating T cells after dendritic cell vaccination. Time point in this sample: after dendritic cell vaccination, including at tumor progression/relapse. The repertoire was sequenced with immunoSEQ multiplex PCR; TCRdb's copy has only in-frame clones and lacks some. The sample yields fewer than 85,000 clones, about nine tenths seen once. Specimen: blood, collected after dendritic cell vaccination. These receptors all come from a human donor with glioblastoma.

The CDR3 here is CASSATGGSEAFF. CDR3 bases: TGTGCCAGCAGTGCCACAGGCGGGAGTGAAGCTTTCTTT. The V call is TRBV9, the J call TRBJ1-1, with D tentatively TRBD1 (5 bases). V shed 5 bases and J shed 7 bases, with 15 bases lying between them. The CDR3 is 13 amino acids. Per germline, CDR1 SGDLS and CDR2 YYNGEE.

This clone has only one observation. The gene calls are TRBV10-1 and TRBJ2-7; the D gene is possibly TRBD1 (5 bases). The V end was cut by 3 bases, the J end by 2 bases, with 8 bases between. This CDR3 is built from 13 residues. CDR1 is WNHNN, CDR2 SYGVQD, per germline (reference sequence). CDR3 sequence reads: CASSDRAAYEQYF. CDR3 bases: TGCGCCAGCAGTGACAGGGCCGCCTACGAGCAGTACTTC.